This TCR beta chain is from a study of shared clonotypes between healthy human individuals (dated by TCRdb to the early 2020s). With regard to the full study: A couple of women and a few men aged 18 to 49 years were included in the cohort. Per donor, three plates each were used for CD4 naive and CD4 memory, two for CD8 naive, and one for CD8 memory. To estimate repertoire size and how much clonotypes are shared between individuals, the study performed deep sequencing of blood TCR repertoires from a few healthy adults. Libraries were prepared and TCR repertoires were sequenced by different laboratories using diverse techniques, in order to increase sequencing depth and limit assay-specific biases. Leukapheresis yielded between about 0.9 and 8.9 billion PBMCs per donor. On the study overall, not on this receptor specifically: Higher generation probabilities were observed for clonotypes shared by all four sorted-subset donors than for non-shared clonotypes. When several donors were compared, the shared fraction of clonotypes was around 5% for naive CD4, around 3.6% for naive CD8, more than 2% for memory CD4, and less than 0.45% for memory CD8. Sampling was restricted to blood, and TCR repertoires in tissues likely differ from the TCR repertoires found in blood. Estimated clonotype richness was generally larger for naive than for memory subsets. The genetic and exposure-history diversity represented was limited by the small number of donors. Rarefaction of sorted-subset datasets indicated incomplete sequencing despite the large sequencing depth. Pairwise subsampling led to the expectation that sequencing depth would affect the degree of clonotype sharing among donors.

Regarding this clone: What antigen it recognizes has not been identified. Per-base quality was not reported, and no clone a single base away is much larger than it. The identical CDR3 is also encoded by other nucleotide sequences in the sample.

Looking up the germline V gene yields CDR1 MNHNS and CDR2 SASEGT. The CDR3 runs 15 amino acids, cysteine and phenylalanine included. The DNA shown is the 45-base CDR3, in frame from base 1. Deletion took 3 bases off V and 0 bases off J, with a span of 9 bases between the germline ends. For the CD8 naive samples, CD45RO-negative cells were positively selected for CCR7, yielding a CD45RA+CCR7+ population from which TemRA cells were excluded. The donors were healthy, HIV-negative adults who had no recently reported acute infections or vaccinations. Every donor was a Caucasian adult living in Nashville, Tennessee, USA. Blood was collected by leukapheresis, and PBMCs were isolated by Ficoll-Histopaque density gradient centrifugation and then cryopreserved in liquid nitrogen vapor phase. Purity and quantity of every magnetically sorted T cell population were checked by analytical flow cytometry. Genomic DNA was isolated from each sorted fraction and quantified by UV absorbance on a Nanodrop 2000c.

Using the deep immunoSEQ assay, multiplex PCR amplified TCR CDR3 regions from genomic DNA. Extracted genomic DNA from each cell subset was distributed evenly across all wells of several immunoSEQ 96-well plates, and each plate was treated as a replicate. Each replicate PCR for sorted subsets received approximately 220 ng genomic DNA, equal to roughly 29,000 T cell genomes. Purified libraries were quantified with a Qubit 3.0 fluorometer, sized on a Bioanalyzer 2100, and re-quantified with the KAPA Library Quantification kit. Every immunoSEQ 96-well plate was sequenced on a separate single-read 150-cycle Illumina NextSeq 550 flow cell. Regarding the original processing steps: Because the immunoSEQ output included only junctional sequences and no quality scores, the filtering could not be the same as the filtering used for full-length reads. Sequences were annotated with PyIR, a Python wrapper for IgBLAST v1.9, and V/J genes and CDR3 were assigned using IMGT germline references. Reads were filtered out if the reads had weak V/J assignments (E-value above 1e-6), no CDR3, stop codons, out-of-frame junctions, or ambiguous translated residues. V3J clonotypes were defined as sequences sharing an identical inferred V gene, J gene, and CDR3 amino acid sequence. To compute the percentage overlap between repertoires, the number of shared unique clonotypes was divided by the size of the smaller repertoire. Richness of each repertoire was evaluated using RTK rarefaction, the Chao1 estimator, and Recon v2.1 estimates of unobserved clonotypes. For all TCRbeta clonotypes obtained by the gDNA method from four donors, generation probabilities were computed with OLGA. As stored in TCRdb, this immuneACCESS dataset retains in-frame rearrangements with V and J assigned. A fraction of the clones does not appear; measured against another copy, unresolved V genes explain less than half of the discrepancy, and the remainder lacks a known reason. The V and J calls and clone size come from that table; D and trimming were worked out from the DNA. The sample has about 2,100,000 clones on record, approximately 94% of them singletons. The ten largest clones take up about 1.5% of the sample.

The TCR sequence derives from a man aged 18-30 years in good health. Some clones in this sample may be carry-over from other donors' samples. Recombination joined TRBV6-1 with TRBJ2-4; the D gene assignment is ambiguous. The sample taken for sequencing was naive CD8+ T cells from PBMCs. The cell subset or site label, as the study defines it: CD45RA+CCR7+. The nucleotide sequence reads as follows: TGTGCCAGCAGTGAGGTAGGATTAGCCAAAAACATTCAGTACTTC. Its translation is CASSEVGLAKNIQYF.